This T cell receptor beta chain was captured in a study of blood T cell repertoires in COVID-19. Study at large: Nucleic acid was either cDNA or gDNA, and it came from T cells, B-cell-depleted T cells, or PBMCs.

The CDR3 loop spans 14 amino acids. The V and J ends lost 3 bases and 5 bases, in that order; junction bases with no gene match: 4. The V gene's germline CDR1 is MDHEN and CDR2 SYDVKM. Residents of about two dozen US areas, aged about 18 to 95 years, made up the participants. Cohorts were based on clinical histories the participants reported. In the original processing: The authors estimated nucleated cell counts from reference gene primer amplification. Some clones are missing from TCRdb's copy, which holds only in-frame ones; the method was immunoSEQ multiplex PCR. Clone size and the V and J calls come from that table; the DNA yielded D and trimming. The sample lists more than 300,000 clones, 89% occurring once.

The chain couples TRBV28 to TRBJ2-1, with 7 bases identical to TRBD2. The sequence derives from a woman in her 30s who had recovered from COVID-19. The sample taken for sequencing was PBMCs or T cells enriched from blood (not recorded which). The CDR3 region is CASSLSGNNNEQFF. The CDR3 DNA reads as TGTGCCAGCAGTTTGAGCGGGAACAACAATGAGCAGTTCTTC.